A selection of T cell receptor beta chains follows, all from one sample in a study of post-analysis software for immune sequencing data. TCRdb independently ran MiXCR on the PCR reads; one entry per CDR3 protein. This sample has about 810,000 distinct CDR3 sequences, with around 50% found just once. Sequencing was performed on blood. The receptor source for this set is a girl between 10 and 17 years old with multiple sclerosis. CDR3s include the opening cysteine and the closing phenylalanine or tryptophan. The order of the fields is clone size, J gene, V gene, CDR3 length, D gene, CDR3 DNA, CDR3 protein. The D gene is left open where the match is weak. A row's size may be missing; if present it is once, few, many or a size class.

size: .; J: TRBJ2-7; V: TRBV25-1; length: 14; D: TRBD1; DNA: TGTGCCGGCGGTCGGGGCAGGGGGCTTAACGAGCAGTACTTC; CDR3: CAGGRGRGLNEQYF
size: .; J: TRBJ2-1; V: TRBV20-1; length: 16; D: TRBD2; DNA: TGCAGTGCTCCCACCCAGCGGGGGACCTACCTCGATGAGCAGTTCTTC; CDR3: CSAPTQRGTYLDEQFF
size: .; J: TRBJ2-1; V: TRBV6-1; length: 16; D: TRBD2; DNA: TGTGCCAGCAGTGAACAGGGACTAGCGGGAGGCAATGAGCAGTTCTTC; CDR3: CASSEQGLAGGNEQFF
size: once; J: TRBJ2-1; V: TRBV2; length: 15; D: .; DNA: TGTGCCAGCAGTCGAATAGAAATCAGCGGAAATGAGCAGTTCTTC; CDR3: CASSRIEISGNEQFF
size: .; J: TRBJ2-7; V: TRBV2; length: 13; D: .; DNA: TGTGCCAGCAGTGACGGCGCTAGGGACGAGCAGTACTTC; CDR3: CASSDGARDEQYF
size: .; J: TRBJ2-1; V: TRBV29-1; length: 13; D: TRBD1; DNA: TGCAGCGTGCAGGGGGCTAACTACAATGAGCAGTTCTTC; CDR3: CSVQGANYNEQFF
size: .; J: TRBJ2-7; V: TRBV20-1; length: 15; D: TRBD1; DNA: TGCAGTGCTAGAGAAGCGGACAGGGACCCCTACGAGCAGTACTTC; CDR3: CSAREADRDPYEQYF
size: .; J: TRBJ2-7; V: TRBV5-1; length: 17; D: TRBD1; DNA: TGCGCCAGCAGCTTGTTCTCCGGTCAGGGGGTTGTCTACGAGCAGTACTTC; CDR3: CASSLFSGQGVVYEQYF
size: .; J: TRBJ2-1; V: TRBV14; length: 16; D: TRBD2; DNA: TGTGCCAGCAGCCATATAGCGGGAGGGGGCGACAGACGGCAGTTCTTC; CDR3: CASSHIAGGGDRRQFF
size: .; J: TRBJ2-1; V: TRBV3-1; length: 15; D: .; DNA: TGTGCCAGCAGCCGCCGCCCGTACTTTAACAATGAGCAGTTCTTC; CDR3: CASSRRPYFNNEQFF
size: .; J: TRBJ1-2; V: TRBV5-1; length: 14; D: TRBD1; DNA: TGCGCCAGCAGCCCAGGGGGAATACAAGGAGGCTACACCTTC; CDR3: CASSPGGIQGGYTF
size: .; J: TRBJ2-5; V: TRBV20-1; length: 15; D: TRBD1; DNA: TGCAGTGCTAGGGACCCGGACAGGGTCATGAAGACCCAGTACTTC; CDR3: CSARDPDRVMKTQYF
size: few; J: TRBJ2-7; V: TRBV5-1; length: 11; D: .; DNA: TGCGCCAGCACCCGGACGGGGGAGCAGTACTTC; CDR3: CASTRTGEQYF
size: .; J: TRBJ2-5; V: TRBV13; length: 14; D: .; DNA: TGTGCCAGCAGTGGGCAGCGAGACCAAGAGACCCAGTACTTC; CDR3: CASSGQRDQETQYF
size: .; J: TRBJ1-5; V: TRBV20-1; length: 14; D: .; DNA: TGCAGTGCTAGCAACGGTTATAGCAAACAGCCCCAGCATTTT; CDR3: CSASNGYSKQPQHF
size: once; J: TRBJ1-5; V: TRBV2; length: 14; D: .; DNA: TGTGCCAGCAGTGTCAGGGGTAACAATCAGCCCCAGCATTTT; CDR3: CASSVRGNNQPQHF
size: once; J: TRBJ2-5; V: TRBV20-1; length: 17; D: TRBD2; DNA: TGCAGTGCTAGAGGGGCGGCACTAGCGGTGACTCAAGAGACCCAGTACTTC; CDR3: CSARGAALAVTQETQYF
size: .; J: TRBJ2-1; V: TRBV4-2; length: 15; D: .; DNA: TGTGCCAGCAGCCAAGTGAGGATGGGAGGCAATGAGCAGTTCTTC; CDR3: CASSQVRMGGNEQFF
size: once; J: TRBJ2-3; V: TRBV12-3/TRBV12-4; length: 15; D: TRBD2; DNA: TGTGCCAGCAGTTTACGGCTAGCGGGAGCCTATACGCAGTATTTT; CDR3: CASSLRLAGAYTQYF
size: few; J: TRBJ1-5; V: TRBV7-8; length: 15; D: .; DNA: TGTGCCAGCAGCTTAGACAGGGTGAGCAATCAGCCCCAGCATTTT; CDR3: CASSLDRVSNQPQHF
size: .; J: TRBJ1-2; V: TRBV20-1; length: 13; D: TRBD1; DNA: TGCAGTGCTTTCGTACCGGGACAGCGGGGCTACACCTTC; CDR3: CSAFVPGQRGYTF
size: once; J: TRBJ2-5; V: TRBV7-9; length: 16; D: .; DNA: TGTGCCAGCAGCTTATACTTGGGGGCCCCCCGGGAGACCCAGTACTTC; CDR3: CASSLYLGAPRETQYF
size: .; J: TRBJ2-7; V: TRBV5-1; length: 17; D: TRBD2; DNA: TGCGCCAGCAGCTTGGCAGCTAGCGGGAGGGTTTCCTACGAGCAGTACTTC; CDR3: CASSLAASGRVSYEQYF
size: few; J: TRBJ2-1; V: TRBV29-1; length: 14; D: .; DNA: TGCAGCGTTAGTCTCTTGGGGGAGTGGAATGAGCAGTTCTTC; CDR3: CSVSLLGEWNEQFF
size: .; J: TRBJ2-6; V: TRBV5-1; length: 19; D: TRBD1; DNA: TGCGCCAGCAGCCCGGGGACAGGAGGCTCTTTCTCTGGGGCCAACGTCCTGACTTTC; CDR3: CASSPGTGGSFSGANVLTF
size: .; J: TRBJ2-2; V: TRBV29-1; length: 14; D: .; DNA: TGCAGCGCCGTGTCAGGGACTAACACCGGGGAGCTGTTTTTT; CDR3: CSAVSGTNTGELFF
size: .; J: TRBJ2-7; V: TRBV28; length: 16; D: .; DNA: TGTGCCAGCAGTTTGGCTTCGGCGGGAAGCTCCTACGAGCAGTACTTC; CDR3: CASSLASAGSSYEQYF
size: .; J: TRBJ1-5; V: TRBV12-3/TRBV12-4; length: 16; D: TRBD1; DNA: TGTGCCAGCAGTTTACCGGGACAGTCGGTCGGTCAGCCCCAGCATTTT; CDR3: CASSLPGQSVGQPQHF
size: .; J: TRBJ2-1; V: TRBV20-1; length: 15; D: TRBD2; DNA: TGCAGTGCTAGTCTCCTAGCGGGGGGCGGGGATGAGCAGTTCTTC; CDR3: CSASLLAGGGDEQFF
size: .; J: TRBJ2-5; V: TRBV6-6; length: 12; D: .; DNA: TGTGCCAGCACTAAGCGTCAAGAGACCCAGTACTTC; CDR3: CASTKRQETQYF
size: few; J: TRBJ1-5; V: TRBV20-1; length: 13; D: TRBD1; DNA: TGCAGTGCTAGGCAGGGGGCTAATCAGCCCCAGCATTTT; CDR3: CSARQGANQPQHF
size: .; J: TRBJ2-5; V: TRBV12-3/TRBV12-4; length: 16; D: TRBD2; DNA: TGTGCCAGCAGTTTAGGGGCTAGCGGGAGGTTTTGGGAGCAGTACTTC; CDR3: CASSLGASGRFWEQYF
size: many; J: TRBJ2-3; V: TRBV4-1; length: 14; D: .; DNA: TGCGCCAGCAGCCAAGATCCTTCAACAGATACGCAGTATTTT; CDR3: CASSQDPSTDTQYF
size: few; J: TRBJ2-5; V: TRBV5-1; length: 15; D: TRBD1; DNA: TGTGCCAGCAGTTTGGGACAGGGGGCGGGAGAGACCCAGTACTTC; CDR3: CASSLGQGAGETQYF
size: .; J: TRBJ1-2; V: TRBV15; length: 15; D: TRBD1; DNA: TGTGCCACCAGCAGGGACAGGACAGGGGGCCGTGGCTACACCTTC; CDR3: CATSRDRTGGRGYTF
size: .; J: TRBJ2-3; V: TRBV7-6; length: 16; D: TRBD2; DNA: TGTGCCAGCAGCCGAGTCGGGACTAGTACGACCGATACGCAGTATTTT; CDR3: CASSRVGTSTTDTQYF
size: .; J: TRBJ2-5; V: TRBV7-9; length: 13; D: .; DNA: TGTGCCAGCAGCTTAAGGTCGGCAGAGGAGCAGTACTTC; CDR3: CASSLRSAEEQYF
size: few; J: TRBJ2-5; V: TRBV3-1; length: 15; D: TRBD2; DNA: TGTGCCAGCAGCCTTGGGACTAGCGATCAAGAGACCCAGTACTTC; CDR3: CASSLGTSDQETQYF
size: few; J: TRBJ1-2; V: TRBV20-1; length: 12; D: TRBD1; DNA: TGCAGTGCTCCGACAGGGAGCTATGGCTACACCTTC; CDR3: CSAPTGSYGYTF
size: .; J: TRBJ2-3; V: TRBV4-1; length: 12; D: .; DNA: TGCGCCAGCAGCCAAGAAGCGGATACGCAGTATTTT; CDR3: CASSQEADTQYF
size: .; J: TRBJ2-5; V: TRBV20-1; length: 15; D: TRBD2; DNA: TGCAGTGCAGCACCTCTAGCGGGGGGCAAAGAGACCCAGTACTTC; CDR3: CSAAPLAGGKETQYF
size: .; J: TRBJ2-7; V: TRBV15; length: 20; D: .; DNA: TGTGCCACCAGCAGAGATTCCCAGGGTTGGCGCCGGACGGCTTCCTACGAGCAGTACTTC; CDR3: CATSRDSQGWRRTASYEQYF
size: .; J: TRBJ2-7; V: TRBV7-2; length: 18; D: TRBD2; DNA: TGTGCCAGCAGCTTACTTCTAGCGGGAGGGGCCTCCTACAATGAGCAGTACTTC; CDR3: CASSLLLAGGASYNEQYF
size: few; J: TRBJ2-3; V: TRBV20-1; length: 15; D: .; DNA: TGCAGTGCTAGAGAGATCGTCGGAGCTCGCGATACGCAGTATTTT; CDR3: CSAREIVGARDTQYF